The TCR beta chain described here comes from a study of blood T cell repertoires in COVID-19. Study-level information: Nucleic acid was either cDNA or gDNA, and it came from T cells, B-cell-depleted T cells, or PBMCs.

Comment on this clone: One junction end does not reproduce the germline sequence, and a read error may be involved.

There are 11 residues in the CDR3. TCRdb's table, derived via immunoSEQ multiplex PCR, lists solely in-frame clones and lacks some. The sample gives a few hundred thousand clones, 70% to 85% of which show up once; 0.7% to 0.9% is in the top ten. The chain combines TRBV12-3 or TRBV12-4 with TRBJ1-4; D is ambiguous. Specimen: peripheral blood. This TCR was recovered from a human donor with COVID-19, enrolled during active disease. The donor label of this sample is uncertain. As DNA, the CDR3 is TGTGCCAGCAAGAGGAATGGAAAACTGTTTTTT. It codes for CASKRNGKLFF.